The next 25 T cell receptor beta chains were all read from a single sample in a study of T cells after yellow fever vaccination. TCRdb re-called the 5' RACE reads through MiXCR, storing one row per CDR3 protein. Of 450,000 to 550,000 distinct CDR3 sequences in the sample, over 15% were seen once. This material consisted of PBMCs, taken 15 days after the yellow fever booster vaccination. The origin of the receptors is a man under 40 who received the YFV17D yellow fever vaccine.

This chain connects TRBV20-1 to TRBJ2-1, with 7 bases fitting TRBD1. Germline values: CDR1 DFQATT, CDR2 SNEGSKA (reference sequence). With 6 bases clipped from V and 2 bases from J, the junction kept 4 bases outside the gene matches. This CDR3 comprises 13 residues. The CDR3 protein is CSAGDSTYNEQFF. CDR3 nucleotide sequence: TGCAGTGCCGGGGACAGCACCTACAATGAGCAGTTCTTC.

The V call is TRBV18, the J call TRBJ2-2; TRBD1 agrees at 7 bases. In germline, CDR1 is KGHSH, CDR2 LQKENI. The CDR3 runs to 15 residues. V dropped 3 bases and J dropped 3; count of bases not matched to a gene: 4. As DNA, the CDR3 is TGTGCCAGCTCACCCGGAGGACAGGACACCGGGGAGCTGTTTTTT. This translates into CASSPGGQDTGELFF.

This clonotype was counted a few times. The chain's CDR3 is CASSDTAASTDTQYF. Written as DNA, the CDR3 is TGCGCCAGCAGCGACACGGCGGCTAGCACAGATACGCAGTATTTT. J is TRBJ2-3 and V is TRBV5-1; D gene unclear. The CDR3 consists of 15 residues. Per the germline V gene, CDR1 is SGHRS and CDR2 is YFSETQ. Trimming took off 4 bases at V and 0 bases at J, with 12 bases between the two ends.

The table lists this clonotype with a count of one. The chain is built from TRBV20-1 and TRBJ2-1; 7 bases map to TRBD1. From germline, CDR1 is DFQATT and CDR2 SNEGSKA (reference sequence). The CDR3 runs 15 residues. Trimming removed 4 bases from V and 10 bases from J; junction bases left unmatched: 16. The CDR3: CSATYLRDRDGEQFF. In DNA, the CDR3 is TGCAGTGCTACCTATCTTAGGGACAGAGATGGGGAGCAGTTCTTC.

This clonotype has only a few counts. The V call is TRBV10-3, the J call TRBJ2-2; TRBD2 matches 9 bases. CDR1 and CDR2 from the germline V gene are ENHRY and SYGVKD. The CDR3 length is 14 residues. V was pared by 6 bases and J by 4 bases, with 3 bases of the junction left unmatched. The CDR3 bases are TGTGCCATCAGGCGGGAGGGCCCCACCGGGGAGCTGTTTTTT. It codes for CAIRREGPTGELFF.

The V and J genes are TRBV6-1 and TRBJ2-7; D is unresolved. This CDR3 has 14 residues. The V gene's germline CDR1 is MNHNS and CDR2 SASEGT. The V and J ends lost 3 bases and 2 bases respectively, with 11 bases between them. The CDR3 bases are TGTGCCAGCAGTGATCACAGAACACCCTACGAGCAGTACTTC. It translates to CASSDHRTPYEQYF.

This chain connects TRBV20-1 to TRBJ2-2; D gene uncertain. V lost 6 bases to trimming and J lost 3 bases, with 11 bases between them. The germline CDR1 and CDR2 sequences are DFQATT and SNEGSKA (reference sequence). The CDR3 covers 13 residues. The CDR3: CSAQYRDTGELFF. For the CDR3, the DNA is TGCAGTGCCCAATACCGAGACACCGGGGAGCTGTTTTTT.

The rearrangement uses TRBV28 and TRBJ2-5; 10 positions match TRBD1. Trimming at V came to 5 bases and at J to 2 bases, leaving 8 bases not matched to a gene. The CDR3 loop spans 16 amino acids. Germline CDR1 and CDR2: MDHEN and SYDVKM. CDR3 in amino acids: CASSPLGTGDQETQYF. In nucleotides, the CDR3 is TGTGCCAGCAGTCCCCTCGGGACAGGGGATCAAGAGACCCAGTACTTC.

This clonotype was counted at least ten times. CDR3 sequence (DNA): TGCAGTGCTACCCTCTCCTACGAGCAGTACTTC. It specifies CSATLSYEQYF. The chain is built from TRBV20-1 and TRBJ2-7; D gene ambiguous. Germline CDR1 DFQATT, CDR2 SNEGSKA (reference sequence). V gave up 4 bases and J gave up 0 bases, with 4 bases separating them. This CDR3 contains 11 residues.

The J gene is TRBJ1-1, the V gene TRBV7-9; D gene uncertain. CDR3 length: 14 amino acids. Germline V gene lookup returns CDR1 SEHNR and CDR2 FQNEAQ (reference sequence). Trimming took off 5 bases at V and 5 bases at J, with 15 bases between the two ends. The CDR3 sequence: CASSPNKGETEAFF. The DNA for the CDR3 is TGTGCCAGCAGCCCCAACAAGGGCGAAACTGAAGCTTTCTTT.

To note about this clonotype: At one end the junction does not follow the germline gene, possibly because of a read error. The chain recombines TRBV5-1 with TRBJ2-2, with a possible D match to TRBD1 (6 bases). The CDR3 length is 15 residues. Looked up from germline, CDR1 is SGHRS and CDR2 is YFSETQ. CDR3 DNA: TGCGCCAGCAGCTCGGGACATTCGAACACCGGGGAGTTGTTTTTT. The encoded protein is CASSSGHSNTGELFF.

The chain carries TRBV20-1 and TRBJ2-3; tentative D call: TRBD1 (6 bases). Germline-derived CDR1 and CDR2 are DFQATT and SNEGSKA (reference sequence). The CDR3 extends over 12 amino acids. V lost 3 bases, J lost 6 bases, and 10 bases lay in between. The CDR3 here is CSARGTQDTQYF. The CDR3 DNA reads TGCAGTGCTAGGGGGACACAGGATACGCAGTATTTT.

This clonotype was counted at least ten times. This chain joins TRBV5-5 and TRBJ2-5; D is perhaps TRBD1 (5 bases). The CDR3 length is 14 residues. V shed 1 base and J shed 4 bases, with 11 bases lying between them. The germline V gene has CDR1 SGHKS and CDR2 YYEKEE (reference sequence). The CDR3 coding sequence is TGTGCCAGCAGCTTGTTGCAGGGATCAGAGACCCAGTACTTC. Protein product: CASSLLQGSETQYF.

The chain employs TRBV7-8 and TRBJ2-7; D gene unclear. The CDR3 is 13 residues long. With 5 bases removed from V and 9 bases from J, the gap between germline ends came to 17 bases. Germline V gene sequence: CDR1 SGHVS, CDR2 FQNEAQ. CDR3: CASSRLRILGQYF. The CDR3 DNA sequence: TGTGCCAGCAGCCGACTTAGGATACTTGGGCAGTACTTC.

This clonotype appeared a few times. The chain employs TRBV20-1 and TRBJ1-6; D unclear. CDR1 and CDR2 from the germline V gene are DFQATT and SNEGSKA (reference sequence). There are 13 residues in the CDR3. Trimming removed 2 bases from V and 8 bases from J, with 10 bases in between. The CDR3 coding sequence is TGCAGTGCTAGACCCGAGGCAGATTCACCCCTCCACTTT. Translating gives CSARPEADSPLHF.

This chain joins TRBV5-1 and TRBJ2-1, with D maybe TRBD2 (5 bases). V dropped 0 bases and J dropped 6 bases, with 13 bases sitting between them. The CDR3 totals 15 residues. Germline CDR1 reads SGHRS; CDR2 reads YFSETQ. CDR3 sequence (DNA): TGCGCCAGCAGCTTGGGGCCTTTGGGGAGCAATGAGCAGTTCTTC. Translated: CASSLGPLGSNEQFF.

CDR3 nucleotides: TGTGCCAGCAGCGTAGAGCCAGGGGGCTTTTGGGCAGGCACAGATACGCAGTATTTT. The encoded protein is CASSVEPGGFWAGTDTQYF. The chain joins TRBV9 to TRBJ2-3; TRBD1 matches at 8 bases. The CDR3 totals 19 residues. With 0 bases clipped from V and 1 base from J, the junction kept 13 bases outside the gene matches. Germline CDR1 reads SGDLS; CDR2 reads YYNGEE.

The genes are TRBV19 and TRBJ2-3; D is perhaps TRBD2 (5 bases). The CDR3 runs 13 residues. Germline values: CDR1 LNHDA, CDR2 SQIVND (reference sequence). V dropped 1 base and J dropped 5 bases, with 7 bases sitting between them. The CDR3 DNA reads TGTGCCAGTAGTATAGGCGAGGGAGATACGCAGTATTTT. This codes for CASSIGEGDTQYF.

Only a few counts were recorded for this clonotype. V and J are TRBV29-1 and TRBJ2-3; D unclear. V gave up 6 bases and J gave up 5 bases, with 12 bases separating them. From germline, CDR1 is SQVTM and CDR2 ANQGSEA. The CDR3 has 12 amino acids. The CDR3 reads CSVDAWLDTQYF. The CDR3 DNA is TGCAGCGTGGACGCTTGGTTAGATACGCAGTATTTT.

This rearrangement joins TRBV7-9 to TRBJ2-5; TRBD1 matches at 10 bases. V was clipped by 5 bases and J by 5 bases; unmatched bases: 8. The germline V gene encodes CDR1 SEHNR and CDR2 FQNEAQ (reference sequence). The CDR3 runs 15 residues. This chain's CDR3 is CASSAPTGGLETQYF. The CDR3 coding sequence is TGTGCCAGCAGCGCCCCGACAGGGGGCTTGGAGACCCAGTACTTC.

The CDR3 is CASTRTALEIGGNIQYF. The CDR3 DNA reads TGCGCCAGCACAAGGACGGCGCTCGAGATCGGGGGAAACATTCAGTACTTC. The chain carries TRBV5-1 and TRBJ2-4; the D gene is possibly TRBD2 (6 bases). The germline gives CDR1 SGHRS, CDR2 YFSETQ. This CDR3 comprises 17 residues. The V and J ends lost 6 bases and 6 bases respectively, with 25 bases between them.

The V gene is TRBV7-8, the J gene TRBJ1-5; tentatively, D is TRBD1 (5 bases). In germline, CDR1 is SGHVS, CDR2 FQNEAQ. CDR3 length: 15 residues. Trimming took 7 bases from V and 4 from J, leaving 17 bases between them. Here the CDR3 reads CASNLGGRGNQPQHF. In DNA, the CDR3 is TGTGCCAGCAACCTGGGGGGACGGGGAAATCAGCCCCAGCATTTT.

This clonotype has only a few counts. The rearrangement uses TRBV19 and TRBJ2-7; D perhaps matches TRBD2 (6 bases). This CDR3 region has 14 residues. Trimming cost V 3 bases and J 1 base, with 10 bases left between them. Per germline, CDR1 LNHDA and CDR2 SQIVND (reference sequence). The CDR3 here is CASSIPGRSYEQYF. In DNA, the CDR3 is TGTGCCAGTAGTATTCCCGGGAGATCCTACGAGCAGTACTTC.

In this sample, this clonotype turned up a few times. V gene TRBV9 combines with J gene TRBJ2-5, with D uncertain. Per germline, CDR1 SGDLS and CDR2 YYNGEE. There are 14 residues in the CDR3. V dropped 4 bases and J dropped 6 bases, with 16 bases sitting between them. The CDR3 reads CASSSSGILQTQYF. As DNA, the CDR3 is TGTGCCAGCAGCTCATCAGGCATCTTGCAGACCCAGTACTTC.

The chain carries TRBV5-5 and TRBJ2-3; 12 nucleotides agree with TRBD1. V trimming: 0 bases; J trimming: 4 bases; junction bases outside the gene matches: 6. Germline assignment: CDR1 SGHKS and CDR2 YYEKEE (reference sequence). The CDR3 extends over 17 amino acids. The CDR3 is CASSLARGTGGPDTQYF. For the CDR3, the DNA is TGTGCCAGCAGCTTGGCCAGGGGGACAGGGGGCCCAGATACGCAGTATTTT.